This T cell receptor (beta chain) was profiled in a study of blood T cell repertoires in COVID-19. Study-level information: Some COVID-19 samples were acute and others convalescent; all came from the United States, Italy and Spain. Sources were T cells, B-cell-depleted T cells, or PBMCs; the material itself was cDNA or gDNA.

Study processing details: Reference gene primer amplification gave estimated nucleated cell counts. Repertoires were generated with immunoSEQ multiplex PCR, while TCRdb's copy carries only in-frame clones and drops some. V and J calls and clone size are given by that table; D and trimming were obtained from the DNA. The sample has around 97,000 clones; just under 90% are singletons. The CDR3 spans 13 residues. From germline, CDR1 is SGHVS and CDR2 FQNEAQ. Trimming removed 2 bases from V and 5 bases from J, with 10 bases in between. Sequenced input: peripheral blood. The TCR was taken from a human donor in a cohort sampled during active COVID-19. The chain joins TRBV7-8 to TRBJ2-7; possibly TRBD2 for D (5 bases). CDR3 in amino acids: CASSLSGRDEQYF. In nucleotides, the CDR3 is TGTGCCAGCAGCTTATCTGGGAGAGACGAGCAGTACTTC.